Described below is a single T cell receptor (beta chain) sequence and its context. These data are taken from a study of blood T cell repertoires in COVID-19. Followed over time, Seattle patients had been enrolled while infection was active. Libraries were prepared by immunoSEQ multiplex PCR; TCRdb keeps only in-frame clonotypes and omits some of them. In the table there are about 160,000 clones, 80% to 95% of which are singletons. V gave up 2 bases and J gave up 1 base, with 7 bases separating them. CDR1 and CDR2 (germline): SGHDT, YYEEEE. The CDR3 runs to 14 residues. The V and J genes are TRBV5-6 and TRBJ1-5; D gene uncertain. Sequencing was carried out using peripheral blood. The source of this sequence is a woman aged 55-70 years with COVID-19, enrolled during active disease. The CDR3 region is CASSFLQSNQPQHF. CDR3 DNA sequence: TGTGCCAGCAGCTTTTTACAGAGCAATCAGCCCCAGCATTTT.